This T cell receptor beta chain was sequenced in a study of blood T cell repertoires in COVID-19. Looking at the study overall: Sites across the United States, Italy and Spain contributed samples from acute and convalescent COVID-19. PBMCs, B-cell-depleted T cells, or T cells were the source of the cDNA or gDNA that made up the material.

In the original analysis: Estimated nucleated cell counts came from reference gene primer amplification. Some clones are missing from TCRdb's copy, which holds only in-frame ones; the method was immunoSEQ multiplex PCR. V, J and clone size reflect that table, while D and trimming were determined from the DNA. The sample shows roughly 38,000 clones, over 70% of them seen only once. V was pared by 3 bases and J by 1 base, with 6 bases between. The CDR3 contains 13 residues. Sequenced material: peripheral blood. This clonotype originated in a man older than 75 with active or convalescent COVID-19. The chain carries TRBV12-3 or TRBV12-4 and TRBJ2-5, with D perhaps matching TRBD2 (6 bases). The CDR3 region is CASSLGGQETQYF. The CDR3 DNA reads as TGTGCCAGCAGTTTGGGGGGCCAAGAGACCCAGTACTTC.